This TCR beta chain was captured by sequencing in a study of T cells in Graves' hyperthyroidism and ophthalmopathy. This clonotype occurred a few times. The study left out patients who had uncontrolled infection, other autoimmune disease, pregnancy or lactation. Researchers took RNA transcripts and amplified the TCR beta CDR3 regions from them. RT-PCR in the first round (using the HTBI primer set) targeted the TCR CDR3. MiXCR, run by TCRdb on the multiplex PCR reads, gives a single entry per CDR3 protein. Among about 510,000 distinct CDR3 sequences, roughly 15% were seen once, and the ten largest hold 14%. This CDR3 has 16 amino acids. The V gene's germline CDR1 is MGHRA and CDR2 YSYEKL. V lost 0 bases and J 3 bases, leaving 15 bases between the germline ends.

This TCR came from a woman aged 40 to 50 with Graves' hyperthyroidism. The rearrangement uses TRBV4-1 and TRBJ2-7; D is unclear. Sequencing was carried out using blood. The DNA for the CDR3 is TGCGCCAGCAGCCAAGATCGGCGACAAGGGTTCTACGAGCAGTACTTC. This codes for CASSQDRRQGFYEQYF.